Listed below are T cell receptor beta chains from one sample, sequenced in a study of blood T cell repertoires in COVID-19. The assay was immunoSEQ multiplex PCR, and TCRdb's table has in-frame clones only and misses some. The table records about 85,000 clones, around 90% of them present only once. What was sequenced was peripheral blood. These receptors originate from a woman of 80 years or more with active or convalescent COVID-19. Each CDR3 is given with its conserved first and last residue. A D gene is named only where the DNA matches it firmly. Size is stated for part of the rows, as once, few or many counts, or as a class when the clone is expanded.

J gene | clone size | D gene | V gene | CDR3 protein | CDR3 DNA
TRBJ2-7 | few | - | TRBV7-8 | CASSWDTLYEQYF | TGTGCCAGCAGCTGGGACACGCTTTACGAGCAGTACTTC
TRBJ1-6 | once | - | TRBV21-1 | CASSKGRTGPYNSPLHF | TGTGCCAGCAGCAAAGGTAGGACAGGGCCCTATAATTCACCCCTCCACTTT
TRBJ2-2 | - | - | TRBV2 | CASSGRDLLTGELFF | TGTGCCAGCAGTGGGCGGGACCTACTCACCGGGGAGCTGTTTTTT
TRBJ1-5 | - | - | TRBV9 | CASSGIDGLNQPQHF | TGTGCCAGCAGCGGTATAGACGGACTCAATCAGCCCCAGCATTTT
TRBJ2-3 | - | - | TRBV24-1 | CATGQGILPDTQYF | TGTGCCACCGGACAAGGTATTCTTCCAGATACGCAGTATTTT
TRBJ2-7 | - | TRBD2 | TRBV28 | CASSLQRTSGGGHEQYF | TGTGCCAGCAGTCTCCAAAGGACTAGCGGAGGGGGCCACGAGCAGTACTTC
TRBJ2-5 | - | - | TRBV2 | CASSEVPSQETQYF | TGTGCCAGCAGTGAAGTCCCTAGTCAAGAGACCCAGTACTTC
TRBJ2-2 | - | TRBD2 | TRBV5-1 | CASSPTGTSDTGELFF | TGCGCCAGCAGCCCCACCGGGACTAGCGATACCGGGGAGCTGTTTTTT
TRBJ2-7 | - | - | TRBV28 | CASSPVVPEQYF | TGTGCCAGCAGTCCGGTAGTTCCCGAGCAGTACTTC
TRBJ1-1 | - | - | TRBV28 | CASSLWGGLNTEAFF | TGTGCCAGCAGTTTATGGGGAGGGCTGAACACTGAAGCTTTCTTT
TRBJ2-2 | - | - | TRBV5-8 | CASSLRFSAAGELFF | TGTGCCAGCAGCTTGAGGTTTAGCGCGGCCGGGGAGCTGTTTTTT
TRBJ2-1 | - | TRBD2 | TRBV28 | CASSQIAGGRLEQFF | TGTGCCAGCAGTCAAATAGCGGGAGGCCGGCTTGAGCAGTTCTTC
TRBJ1-2 | - | - | TRBV29-1 | CSVEDGERAPDYGYTF | TGCAGCGTTGAAGATGGGGAGAGGGCGCCAGACTATGGCTACACCTTC
TRBJ2-1 | - | TRBD2 | TRBV14 | CASSQQSAGTSGKVYNEQFF | TGTGCCAGCAGCCAACAATCCGCCGGGACTAGCGGGAAGGTCTACAATGAGCAGTTCTTC
TRBJ2-7 | - | TRBD1 | TRBV6-2/TRBV6-3 | CASSKTGLSYEQYF | TGTGCCAGCAGTAAGACAGGGCTCTCCTACGAGCAGTACTTC
TRBJ2-1 | - | - | TRBV7-6 | CASSLNPSDNEQFF | TGTGCCAGCAGCTTAAACCCCTCGGACAATGAGCAGTTCTTC
TRBJ1-5 | once | TRBD1 | TRBV28 | CASSSRGLGNQPQHF | TGTGCCAGCAGTTCGAGGGGGCTGGGAAATCAGCCCCAGCATTTT
TRBJ2-2 | - | - | TRBV5-1 | CASSSTVLTGELFF | TGCGCCAGCAGCTCGACAGTTCTTACCGGGGAGCTGTTTTTT
TRBJ1-1 | - | TRBD1 | TRBV4-2 | CASSRAGTGSTEAFF | TGTGCCAGCAGCCGGGCCGGGACAGGGTCCACTGAAGCTTTCTTT
TRBJ1-4 | - | - | TRBV28 | CASIRRRVDNEKLFF | TGTGCCAGCATCCGTCGGAGGGTTGATAATGAAAAACTGTTTTTT
TRBJ1-4 | - | - | TRBV5-1 | CASSLPNGGGEKLFF | TGCGCCAGCAGCTTGCCTAACGGGGGTGGTGAAAAACTGTTTTTT
TRBJ2-7 | - | - | TRBV28 | CASSSGSSYEQYF | TGTGCCAGCAGTTCAGGAAGTTCCTACGAGCAGTACTTC
TRBJ2-1 | - | - | TRBV24-1 | CATSDFIGGTNEQFF | TGTGCCACCAGTGATTTTATCGGGGGAACCAATGAGCAGTTCTTC
TRBJ2-7 | - | TRBD1 | TRBV5-1 | CASSSGTGGDEQYF | TGCGCCAGCAGCTCCGGGACAGGGGGCGACGAGCAGTACTTC
TRBJ1-5 | - | TRBD1 | TRBV23-1 | CASRHTNRGHQPQHF | TGCGCCAGCAGACACACAAACAGGGGGCATCAGCCCCAGCATTTT
TRBJ1-2 | once | TRBD1 | TRBV11-2 | CASSPGGTGWGGYTF | TGTGCCAGCAGCCCGGGCGGGACAGGGTGGGGTGGCTACACCTTC
TRBJ2-7 | - | TRBD1 | TRBV7-9 | CASSLRGGTGTTYEQYF | TGTGCCAGCAGCTTACGTGGGGGGACAGGGACCACCTACGAGCAGTACTTC
TRBJ2-2 | - | TRBD1 | TRBV3-1/TRBV3-2 | CASSPGQGADTGELFF | TGTGCCAGCAGCCCCGGGCAGGGGGCGGACACCGGGGAGCTGTTTTTT
TRBJ1-2 | - | - | TRBV30 | CAWSVIQGYGYTF | TGTGCCTGGAGTGTCATACAGGGCTATGGCTACACCTTC
TRBJ2-6 | - | TRBD1 | TRBV24-1 | CATSDATGGSGANVLTF | TGTGCCACCAGTGATGCGACAGGGGGCAGTGGGGCCAACGTCCTGACTTTC
TRBJ2-7 | once | TRBD2 | TRBV4-3 | CASSELAGSYEQYF | TGCGCCAGCAGCGAACTAGCGGGATCGTACGAGCAGTACTTC
TRBJ1-2 | - | TRBD1 | TRBV14 | CASSPGQYYGYTF | TGTGCCAGCAGCCCGGGACAGTACTATGGCTACACCTTC
TRBJ1-3 | - | - | TRBV7-2 | CASSLTGSGNTIYF | TGTGCCAGCAGCTTAACGGGGTCTGGAAACACCATATATTTT
TRBJ1-4 | - | - | TRBV7-9 | CASSLVTGEKLFF | TGTGCCAGCAGCTTAGTCACAGGGGAAAAACTGTTTTTT
TRBJ2-5 | few | TRBD1 | TRBV29-1 | CSVRRTGIQETQYF | TGCAGCGTTCGAAGGACAGGGATCCAAGAGACCCAGTACTTC
TRBJ2-3 | - | TRBD2 | TRBV19 | CASSTGLAGARTDTQYF | TGTGCCAGTAGTACGGGTCTAGCGGGTGCCCGCACAGATACGCAGTATTTT
TRBJ1-1 | - | - | TRBV6-5 | CASKEQGGGEAFF | TGTGCCAGCAAGGAACAGGGAGGGGGGGAAGCTTTCTTT
TRBJ1-1 | - | TRBD1 | TRBV6-6 | CASTARDRANTEAFF | TGTGCCAGCACCGCTAGGGACAGGGCGAACACTGAAGCTTTCTTT
TRBJ2-7 | - | TRBD2 | TRBV28 | CASSLLSGGGDYEQYF | TGTGCCAGCAGTTTACTCTCCGGGGGAGGGGACTACGAGCAGTACTTC
TRBJ1-5 | few | - | TRBV7-2 | CASSSSSADNQPQHF | TGTGCCAGCAGCTCTAGCAGCGCAGACAATCAGCCCCAGCATTTT
TRBJ2-1 | - | TRBD2 | TRBV6-2/TRBV6-3 | CASSLTAGGPFF | TGTGCCAGCAGTTTAACAGCGGGAGGGCCGTTCTTC
TRBJ2-7 | - | TRBD2 | TRBV3-1/TRBV3-2 | CASSHIAGEQYF | TGTGCCAGCAGCCATATAGCGGGCGAGCAGTACTTC
TRBJ2-3 | - | TRBD2 | TRBV13 | CASSPGEHGLAGGPIDTQYF | TGTGCCAGCAGCCCGGGGGAACACGGACTAGCGGGAGGGCCTATAGATACGCAGTATTTT
TRBJ2-3 | - | - | TRBV6-5 | CASSQTSGADTQYF | TGTGCCAGCAGTCAGACTAGTGGGGCAGATACGCAGTATTTT
TRBJ2-1 | once | TRBD1 | TRBV5-1 | CASSDPPTGKSYNEQFF | TGCGCCAGCAGCGACCCACCGACAGGGAAATCCTACAATGAGCAGTTCTTC
TRBJ1-2 | - | - | TRBV25-1 | CASSLKGGAGRSGYTF | TGTGCCAGCAGTCTAAAGGGAGGCGCAGGACGGAGTGGCTACACCTTC